This T cell receptor beta chain was captured in a study of regulatory T cells in long-lasting Graves disease. This clonotype was detected only a few times. Its antigen is still unknown. Study-wide findings and caveats: Repertoires from persistent disease leaned toward TRBV28, TRBJ1-2 and TRBJ2-5. Whereas new patients shared roughly 910 public clonotypes, persistent patients shared more, at approximately 2,500.

As to time point: persistent/refractory GD, antithyroid drugs over 5 years with positive TRAb. There was RNA extracted from PBMCs, and the TCR library was made from it. The guidelines of the American Thyroid Association were the basis for diagnosing Graves' disease. Through Arm-PCR of CDR3 regions and iRepertoire HTBI primers, TCR beta libraries were built. Original data processing: Analysis of the samples identified about 62 TRBV and 12 to 15 TRBJ segments. TCRdb analysed the multiplex PCR reads with MiXCR anew, one entry per CDR3 protein. The V and J calls shown here were made by TCRdb, not taken from the authors' results. The sample includes some 300,000 distinct CDR3 sequences, 22% of them seen just once. CDR3 length equals 14 residues. V shed 4 bases and J shed 6 bases, with 16 bases lying between them. Germline values: CDR1 KGHSH, CDR2 LQKENI.

The clonotype was recovered from a female donor with Graves disease. The starting material was peripheral blood mononuclear cells (PBMCs), obtained when the disease was refractory, from a patient treated with antithyroid drugs. V is TRBV18 and J is TRBJ2-7; D may correspond to TRBD1 or TRBD2 (6 bases each). The CDR3 DNA sequence: TGTGCCAGCTCACAGGGGGGCAAGGCGAGCGAGCAGTACTTC. It is translated as CASSQGGKASEQYF.